The clone carrying this T cell receptor (beta chain) has just a few counts. As the sequencing template, cDNA was produced by extracting RNA and reverse transcribing it. The method was immunoSEQ multiplex PCR; TCRdb's version includes in-frame clones alone and lacks a portion of them. The table includes roughly 180,000 clones, over 55% detected once. The V segment lost 0 bases and the J segment 7 bases; nucleotides outside the gene matches: 1. This CDR3 is built from 14 residues. The germline V gene has CDR1 SGHRS and CDR2 YFSETQ. This entry comes from a study of CD8+ T cells in alopecia areata. Individuals with alopecia areata gave both lesional scalp punch biopsies and peripheral blood for collection.

The sequence derives from a human donor with alopecia areata. V and J are TRBV5-1 and TRBJ1-6, with 7 bases matching TRBD1. This specimen was CD4+ T cells sorted from blood, taken at week 0. CDR3 residues: CASSLDRGNSPLHF. Written as DNA, the CDR3 is TGCGCCAGCAGCTTGGACAGGGGAAATTCACCCCTCCACTTT.